The source of this T cell receptor beta chain is a study of blood T cell repertoires in COVID-19. This table comes from immunoSEQ multiplex PCR, and its TCRdb copy is limited to in-frame clones, with some not included. The data hold 60,000 to 75,000 clones, with around 82% observed a single time. There are 14 residues in the CDR3. Trimming pared 2 bases from V and 1 base from J, leaving 9 bases between. CDR1 and CDR2 from the germline V gene are SGDLS and YYNGEE. This clone showed up just once. The chain uses TRBV9 and TRBJ1-1; D unclear. Sequencing was performed on peripheral blood. The receptor was isolated from a human donor in a cohort sampled during active COVID-19. CDR3: CASSVVAGNTEAFF. The CDR3 coding sequence is TGTGCCAGCAGCGTTGTCGCAGGGAACACTGAAGCTTTCTTT.